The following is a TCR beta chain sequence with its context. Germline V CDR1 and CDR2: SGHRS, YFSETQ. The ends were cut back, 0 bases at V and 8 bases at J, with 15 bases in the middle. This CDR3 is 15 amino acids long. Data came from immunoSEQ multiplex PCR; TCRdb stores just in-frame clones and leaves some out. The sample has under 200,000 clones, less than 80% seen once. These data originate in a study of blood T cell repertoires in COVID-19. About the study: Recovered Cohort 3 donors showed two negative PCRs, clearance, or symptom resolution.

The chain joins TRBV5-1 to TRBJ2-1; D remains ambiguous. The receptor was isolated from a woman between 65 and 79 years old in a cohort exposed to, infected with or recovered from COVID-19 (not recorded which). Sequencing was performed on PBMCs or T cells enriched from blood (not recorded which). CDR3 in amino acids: CASSLVHPSQDEQFF. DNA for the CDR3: TGCGCCAGCAGCTTGGTACACCCAAGCCAGGATGAGCAGTTCTTC.